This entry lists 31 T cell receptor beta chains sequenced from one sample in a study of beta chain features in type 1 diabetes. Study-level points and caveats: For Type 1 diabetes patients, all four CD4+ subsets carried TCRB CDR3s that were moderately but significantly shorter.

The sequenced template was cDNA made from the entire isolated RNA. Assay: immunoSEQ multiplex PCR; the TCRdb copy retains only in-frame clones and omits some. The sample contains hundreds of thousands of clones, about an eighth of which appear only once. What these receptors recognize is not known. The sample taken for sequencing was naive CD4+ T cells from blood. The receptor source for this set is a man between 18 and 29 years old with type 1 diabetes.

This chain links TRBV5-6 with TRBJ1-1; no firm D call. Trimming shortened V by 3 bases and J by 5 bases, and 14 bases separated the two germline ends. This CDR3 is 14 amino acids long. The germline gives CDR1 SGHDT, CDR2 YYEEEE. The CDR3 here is CASSSISSETEAFF. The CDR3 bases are TGTGCCAGCAGCTCCATCAGTTCGGAGACTGAAGCTTTCTTT.

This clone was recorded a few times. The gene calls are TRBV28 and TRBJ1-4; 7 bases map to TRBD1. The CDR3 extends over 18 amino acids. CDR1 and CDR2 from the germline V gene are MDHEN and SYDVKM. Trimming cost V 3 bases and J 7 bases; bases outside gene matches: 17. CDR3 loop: CASSLPGTAQVAGEKLFF. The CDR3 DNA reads TGTGCCAGCAGTTTGCCCGGGACAGCCCAAGTCGCCGGTGAAAAACTGTTTTTT.

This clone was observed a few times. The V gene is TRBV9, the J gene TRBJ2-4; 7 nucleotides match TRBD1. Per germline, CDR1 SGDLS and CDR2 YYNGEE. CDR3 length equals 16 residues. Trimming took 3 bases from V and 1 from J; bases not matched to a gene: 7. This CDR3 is CASSATGTDAKNIQYF. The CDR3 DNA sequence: TGTGCCAGCAGCGCCACCGGGACAGACGCCAAAAACATTCAGTACTTC. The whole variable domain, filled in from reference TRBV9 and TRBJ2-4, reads DSGVTQTPKHLITATGQRVTLRCSPRSGDLSVYWYQQSLDQGLQFLIQYYNGEERAKGNILERFSAQQFPDLHSELNLSSLELGDSALYFCASSATGTDAKNIQYFGAGTRLSVL.

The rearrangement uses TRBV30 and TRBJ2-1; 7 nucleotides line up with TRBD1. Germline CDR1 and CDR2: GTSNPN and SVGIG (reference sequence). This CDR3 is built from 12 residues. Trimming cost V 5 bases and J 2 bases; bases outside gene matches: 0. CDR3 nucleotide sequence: TGTGCCTGGGGGACAGCCTACAATGAGCAGTTCTTC. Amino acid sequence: CAWGTAYNEQFF.

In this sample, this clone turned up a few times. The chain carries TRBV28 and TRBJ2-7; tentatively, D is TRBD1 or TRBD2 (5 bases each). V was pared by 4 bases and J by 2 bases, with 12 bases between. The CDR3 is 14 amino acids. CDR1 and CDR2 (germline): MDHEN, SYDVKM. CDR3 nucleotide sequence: TGTGCCAGCAGTTCCCGGGGCAGCCCCTACGAGCAGTACTTC. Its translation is CASSSRGSPYEQYF.

The CDR3 nucleotides read TGTGCCTGGAGTGTACCTGCAACTAATGAAAAACTGTTTTTT. The encoded protein is CAWSVPATNEKLFF. The chain employs TRBV30 and TRBJ1-4; D is undetermined. Trimming shortened V by 0 bases and J by 0 bases, and 5 bases separated the two germline ends. Germline assignment: CDR1 GTSNPN and CDR2 SVGIG (reference sequence). The CDR3 spans 14 residues.

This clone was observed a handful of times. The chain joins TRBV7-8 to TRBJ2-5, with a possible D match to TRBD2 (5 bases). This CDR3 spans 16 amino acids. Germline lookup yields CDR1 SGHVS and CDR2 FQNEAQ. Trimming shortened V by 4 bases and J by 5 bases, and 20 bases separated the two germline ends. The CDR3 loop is CASSYYGQTAAETQYF. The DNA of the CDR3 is TGTGCCAGCAGCTATTACGGCCAAACAGCGGCGGAGACCCAGTACTTC.

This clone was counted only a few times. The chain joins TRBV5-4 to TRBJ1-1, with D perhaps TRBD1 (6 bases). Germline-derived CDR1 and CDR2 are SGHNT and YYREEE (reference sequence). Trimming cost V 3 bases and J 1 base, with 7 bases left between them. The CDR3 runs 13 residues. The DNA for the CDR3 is TGTGCCAGCAGCTCGACAGGGAACACTGAAGCTTTCTTT. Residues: CASSSTGNTEAFF. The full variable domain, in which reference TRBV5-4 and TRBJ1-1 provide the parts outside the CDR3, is ETGVTQSPTHLIKTRGQQVTLRCSSQSGHNTVSWYQQALGQGPQFIFQYYREEENGRGNFPPRFSGLQFPNYSSELNVNALELDDSALYLCASSSTGNTEAFFGQGTRLTVV.

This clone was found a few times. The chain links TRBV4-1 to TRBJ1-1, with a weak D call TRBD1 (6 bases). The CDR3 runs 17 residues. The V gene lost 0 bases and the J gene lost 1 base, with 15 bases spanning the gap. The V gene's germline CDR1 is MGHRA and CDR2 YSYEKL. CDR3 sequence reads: CASSQDLLRTENTEAFF. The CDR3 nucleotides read TGCGCCAGCAGCCAAGACCTTCTCCGGACAGAGAACACTGAAGCTTTCTTT.

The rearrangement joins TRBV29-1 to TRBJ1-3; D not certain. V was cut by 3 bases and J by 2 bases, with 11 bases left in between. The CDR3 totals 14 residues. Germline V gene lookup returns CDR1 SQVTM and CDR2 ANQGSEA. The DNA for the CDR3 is TGCAGCGTTGAGCACCCGGACGCTGGAAACACCATATATTTT. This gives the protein CSVEHPDAGNTIYF.

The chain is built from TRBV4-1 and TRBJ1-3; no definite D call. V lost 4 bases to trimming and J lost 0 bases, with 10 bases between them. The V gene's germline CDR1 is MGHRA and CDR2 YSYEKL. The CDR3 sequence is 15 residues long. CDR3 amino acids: CASSPMTSSGNTIYF. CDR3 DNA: TGCGCCAGCAGCCCTATGACGAGCTCTGGAAACACCATATATTTT.

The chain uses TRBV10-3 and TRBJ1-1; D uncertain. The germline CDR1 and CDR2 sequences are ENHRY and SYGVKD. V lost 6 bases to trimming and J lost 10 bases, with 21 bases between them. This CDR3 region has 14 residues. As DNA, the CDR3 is TGTGCCATCAGGCCCGGGGAGGGTGAGCTTGGAGCTTTCTTT. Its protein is CAIRPGEGELGAFF.

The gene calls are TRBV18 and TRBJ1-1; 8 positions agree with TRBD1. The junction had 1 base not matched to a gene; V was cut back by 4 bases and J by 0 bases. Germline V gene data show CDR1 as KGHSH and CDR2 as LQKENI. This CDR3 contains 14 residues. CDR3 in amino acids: CASSQDRVNTEAFF. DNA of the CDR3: TGTGCCAGCTCACAGGACAGGGTGAACACTGAAGCTTTCTTT.

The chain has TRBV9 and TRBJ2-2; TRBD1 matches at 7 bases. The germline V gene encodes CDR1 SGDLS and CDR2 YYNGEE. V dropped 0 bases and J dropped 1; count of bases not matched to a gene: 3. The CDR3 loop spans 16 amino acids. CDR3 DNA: TGTGCCAGCAGCGTAGGCCCAGGGGGGAACACCGGGGAGCTGTTTTTT. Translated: CASSVGPGGNTGELFF.

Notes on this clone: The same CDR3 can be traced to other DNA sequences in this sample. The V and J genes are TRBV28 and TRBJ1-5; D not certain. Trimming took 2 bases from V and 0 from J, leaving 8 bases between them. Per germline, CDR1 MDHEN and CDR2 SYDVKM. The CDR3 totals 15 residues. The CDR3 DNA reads TGTGCCAGCAGTTTAGGTGGATATAGCAATCAGCCCCAGCATTTT. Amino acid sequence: CASSLGGYSNQPQHF.

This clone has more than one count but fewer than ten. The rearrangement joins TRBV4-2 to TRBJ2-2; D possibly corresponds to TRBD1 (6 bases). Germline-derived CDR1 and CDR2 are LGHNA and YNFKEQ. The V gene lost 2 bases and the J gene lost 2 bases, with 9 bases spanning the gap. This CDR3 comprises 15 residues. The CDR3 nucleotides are TGTGCCAGCAGCCAACCGGACAGAAACACCGGGGAGCTGTTTTTT. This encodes CASSQPDRNTGELFF.

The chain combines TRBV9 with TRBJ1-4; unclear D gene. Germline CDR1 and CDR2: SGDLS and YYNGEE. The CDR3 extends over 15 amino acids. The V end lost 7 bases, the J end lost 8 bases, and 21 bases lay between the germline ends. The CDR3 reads CASRGGRFTGEKLFF. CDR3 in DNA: TGTGCCAGCCGCGGAGGGCGATTTACGGGGGAAAAACTGTTTTTT.

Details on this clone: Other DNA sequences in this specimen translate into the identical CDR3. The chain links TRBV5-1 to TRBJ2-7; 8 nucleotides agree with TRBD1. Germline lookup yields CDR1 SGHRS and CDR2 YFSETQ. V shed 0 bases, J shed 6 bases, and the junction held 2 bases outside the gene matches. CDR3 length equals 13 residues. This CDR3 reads CASSLDRGSEQYF. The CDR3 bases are TGCGCCAGCAGCTTGGACAGGGGGTCCGAGCAGTACTTC.

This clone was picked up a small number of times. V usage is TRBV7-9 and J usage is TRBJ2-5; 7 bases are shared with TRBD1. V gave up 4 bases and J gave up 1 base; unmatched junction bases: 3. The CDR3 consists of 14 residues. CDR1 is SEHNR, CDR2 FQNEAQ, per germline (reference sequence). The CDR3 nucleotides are TGTGCCAGCAGCTCCGACAGGGCCCAAGAGACCCAGTACTTC. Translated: CASSSDRAQETQYF. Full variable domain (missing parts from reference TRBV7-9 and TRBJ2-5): DTGVSQNPRHKITKRGQNVTFRCDPISEHNRLYWYRQTLGQGPEFLTYFQNEAQLEKSRLLSDRFSAERPKGSFSTLEIQRTEQGDSAMYLCASSSDRAQETQYFGPGTRLLVL.

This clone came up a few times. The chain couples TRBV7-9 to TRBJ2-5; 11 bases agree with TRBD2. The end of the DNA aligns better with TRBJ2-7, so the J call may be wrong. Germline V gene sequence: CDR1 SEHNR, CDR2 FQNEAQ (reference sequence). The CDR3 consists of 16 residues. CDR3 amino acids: CASSRRRTSGGHEQYF. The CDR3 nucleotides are TGTGCCAGCAGCCGAAGGAGAACTAGCGGGGGCCACGAGCAGTACTTC.

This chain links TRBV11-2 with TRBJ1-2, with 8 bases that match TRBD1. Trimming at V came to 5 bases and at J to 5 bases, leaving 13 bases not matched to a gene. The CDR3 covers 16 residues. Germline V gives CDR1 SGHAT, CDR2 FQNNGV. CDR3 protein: CASSTISGQADYGYTF. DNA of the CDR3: TGTGCCAGCAGCACGATCTCGGGACAGGCGGATTATGGCTACACCTTC.

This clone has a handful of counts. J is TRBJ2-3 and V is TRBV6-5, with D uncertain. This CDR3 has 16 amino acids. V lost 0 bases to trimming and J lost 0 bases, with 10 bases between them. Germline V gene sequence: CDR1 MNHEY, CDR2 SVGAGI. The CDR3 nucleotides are TGTGCCAGCAGTTACTCTGCGCTACCTAGCACAGATACGCAGTATTTT. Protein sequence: CASSYSALPSTDTQYF.

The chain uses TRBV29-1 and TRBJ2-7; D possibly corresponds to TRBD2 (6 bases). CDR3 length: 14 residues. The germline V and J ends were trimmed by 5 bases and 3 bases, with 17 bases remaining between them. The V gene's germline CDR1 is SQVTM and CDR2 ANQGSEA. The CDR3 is CSVLRDRGGYEQYF. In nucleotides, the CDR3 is TGCAGCGTTCTCAGGGACCGGGGAGGCTACGAGCAGTACTTC.

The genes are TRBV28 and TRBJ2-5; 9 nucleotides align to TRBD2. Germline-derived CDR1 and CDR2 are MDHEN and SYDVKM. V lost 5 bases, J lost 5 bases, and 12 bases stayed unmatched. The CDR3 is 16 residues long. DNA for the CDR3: TGTGCCAGCAGTACCTTAGCGGGGGCGTCAAGGGAGACCCAGTACTTC. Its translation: CASSTLAGASRETQYF.

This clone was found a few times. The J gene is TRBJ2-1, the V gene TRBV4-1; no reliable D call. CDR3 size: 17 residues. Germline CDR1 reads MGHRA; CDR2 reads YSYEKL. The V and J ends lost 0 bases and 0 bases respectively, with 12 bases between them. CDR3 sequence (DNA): TGCGCCAGCAGCCAAGATCTAACTATTAGCTCCTACAATGAGCAGTTCTTC. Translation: CASSQDLTISSYNEQFF.

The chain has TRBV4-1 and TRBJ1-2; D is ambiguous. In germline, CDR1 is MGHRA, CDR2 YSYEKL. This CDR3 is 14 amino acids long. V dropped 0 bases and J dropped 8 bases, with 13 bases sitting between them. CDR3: CASSQDQWGGGYTF. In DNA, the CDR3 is TGCGCCAGCAGCCAAGACCAGTGGGGAGGCGGCTACACCTTC.

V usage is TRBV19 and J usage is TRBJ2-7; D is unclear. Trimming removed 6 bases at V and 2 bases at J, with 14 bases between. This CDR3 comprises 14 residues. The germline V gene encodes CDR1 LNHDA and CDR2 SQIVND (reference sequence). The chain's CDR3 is CASRDGTKAYEQYF. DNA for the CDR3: TGTGCCAGTAGGGATGGCACGAAGGCCTACGAGCAGTACTTC.

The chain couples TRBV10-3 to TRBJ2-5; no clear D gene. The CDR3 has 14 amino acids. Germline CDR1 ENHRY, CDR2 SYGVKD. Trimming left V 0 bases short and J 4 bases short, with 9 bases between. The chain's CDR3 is CAISESSRTETQYF. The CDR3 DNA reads TGTGCCATCAGTGAGTCAAGCAGGACAGAGACCCAGTACTTC.

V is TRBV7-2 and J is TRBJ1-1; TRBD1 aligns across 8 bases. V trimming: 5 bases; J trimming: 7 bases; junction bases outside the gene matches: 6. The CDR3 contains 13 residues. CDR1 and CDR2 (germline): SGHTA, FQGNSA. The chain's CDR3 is CASSGTGANEAFF. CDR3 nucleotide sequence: TGTGCCAGCAGCGGGACAGGAGCAAATGAAGCTTTCTTT.

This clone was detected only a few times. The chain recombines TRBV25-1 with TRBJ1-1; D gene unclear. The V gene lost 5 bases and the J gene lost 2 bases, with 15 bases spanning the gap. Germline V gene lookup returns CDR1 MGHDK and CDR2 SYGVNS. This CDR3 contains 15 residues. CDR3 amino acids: CASSPSGSGNTEAFF. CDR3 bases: TGTGCCAGCAGTCCGTCCGGGTCTGGCAACACTGAAGCTTTCTTT. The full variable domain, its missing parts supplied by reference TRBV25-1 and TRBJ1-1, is EADIYQTPRYLVIGTGKKITLECSQTMGHDKMYWYQQDPGMELHLIHYSYGVNSTEKGDLSSESTVSRIRTEHFPLTLESARPSHTSQYLCASSPSGSGNTEAFFGQGTRLTVV.

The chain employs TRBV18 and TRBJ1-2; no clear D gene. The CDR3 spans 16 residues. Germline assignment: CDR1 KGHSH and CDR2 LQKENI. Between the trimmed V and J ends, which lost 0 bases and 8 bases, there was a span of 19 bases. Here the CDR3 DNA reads TGTGCCAGCTCACCACCGAACCTTCGTCTCGGGGTCGGCTACACCTTC. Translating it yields CASSPPNLRLGVGYTF.